These 27 T cell receptor beta chains were all obtained from the same sample, sequenced in a study of shared clonotypes between healthy human individuals. The assay was immunoSEQ multiplex PCR, and TCRdb's table has in-frame clones only and misses some. Found here are about 2.4 million clones, 93% of them singletons; the top ten hold around 0.4%. Sequencing input: naive CD4+ T cells from PBMCs. Stated subset: CD45RA+ positively selected. Every receptor here comes from a man between 18 and 29 years old in good health. Some clones in this sample may be carry-over from other donors' samples.

The chain links TRBV15 to TRBJ2-1; D gene ambiguous. CDR3 length equals 14 residues. The germline CDR1 and CDR2 sequences are LNHNV and YYDKDF (reference sequence). The V end was cut by 0 bases, the J end by 6 bases, with 9 bases between. CDR3 sequence reads: CATSRDSTGNEQFF. CDR3 nucleotide sequence: TGTGCCACCAGCAGAGATTCGACTGGCAATGAGCAGTTCTTC.

The chain is built from TRBV7-9 and TRBJ1-1; D is undetermined. Germline V gene sequence: CDR1 SEHNR, CDR2 FQNEAQ (reference sequence). This CDR3 is built from 12 residues. V was cut by 5 bases and J by 11 bases, with 15 bases left in between. The CDR3: CASSHTPGSAFF. The CDR3 coding sequence is TGTGCCAGCAGCCACACCCCCGGTTCGGCTTTCTTT.

This clone was counted once. This sequence joins TRBV6-4 and TRBJ1-4; 8 bases align to TRBD1. The CDR3 is made up of 15 amino acids. Trimming removed 7 bases from V and 7 bases from J; junction bases left unmatched: 11. CDR1 and CDR2 from the germline V gene are MRHNA and SNTAGT. CDR3: CASTYRAGGREKLFF. DNA of the CDR3: TGTGCCAGCACCTACCGGGCAGGGGGCCGTGAAAAACTGTTTTTT.

This clone was counted a single time. The chain employs TRBV7-9 and TRBJ2-3, with D possibly TRBD2 on 6 matching bases. CDR1 is SEHNR and CDR2 is FQNEAQ in the germline V gene (reference sequence). Between the trimmed V and J ends, which lost 1 base and 0 bases, there was a span of 11 bases. The CDR3 is 16 amino acids. CDR3 DNA: TGTGCCAGCAGCTTAGTAGGCGGGACTAGCACAGATACGCAGTATTTT. It specifies CASSLVGGTSTDTQYF.

The chain is built from TRBV4-2 and TRBJ2-7; D is unresolved. V gave up 4 bases and J gave up 0 bases, with 13 bases separating them. From germline, CDR1 is LGHNA and CDR2 YNFKEQ. This CDR3 spans 15 amino acids. CDR3 in DNA: TGTGCCAGCAGCCCCTCCTCGCGCCCCTCCTACGAGCAGTACTTC. Protein product: CASSPSSRPSYEQYF.

V gene TRBV4-1 combines with J gene TRBJ2-1, with TRBD2 as a possible D gene (6 bases). V was trimmed by 2 bases and J by 5 bases, leaving 13 bases between them. This CDR3 has 15 residues. CDR1 and CDR2 from the germline V gene are MGHRA and YSYEKL. CDR3 residues: CASSQLAGLNNEQFF. The CDR3 nucleotides read TGCGCCAGCAGCCAACTGGCGGGGCTAAACAATGAGCAGTTCTTC.

As regards this clone: The sample has other DNA sequences that encode this CDR3 too. V is TRBV11-3 and J is TRBJ2-7; D assignment may be TRBD1 or TRBD2 (5 bases each). The CDR3 has 14 amino acids. Trimming took off 3 bases at V and 1 base at J, with 10 bases between the two ends. Germline V gene data show CDR1 as SGHNT and CDR2 as YENEEA. CDR3 DNA: TGTGCCAGCAGCTTCTCAGGGAGTTCCTACGAGCAGTACTTC. Amino acid sequence: CASSFSGSSYEQYF.

The CDR3: CASSRGGRSRDTDTQYF. For the CDR3, the DNA is TGCGCCAGCAGCCGCGGGGGACGGTCGAGAGACACAGATACGCAGTATTTT. The chain links TRBV5-1 to TRBJ2-3; 7 bases agree with TRBD2. V gave up 4 bases and J gave up 2 bases; unmatched junction bases: 13. The germline V gene encodes CDR1 SGHRS and CDR2 YFSETQ. The CDR3 covers 17 residues.

The chain links TRBV29-1 to TRBJ2-7, with 15 bases aligning to TRBD2. The CDR3 covers 15 residues. V dropped 7 bases and J dropped 5; count of bases not matched to a gene: 9. Germline CDR1 reads SQVTM; CDR2 reads ANQGSEA. This CDR3 reads CSAAGLAGGQDEQYF. The CDR3 nucleotides are TGCAGCGCAGCCGGACTAGCGGGAGGGCAGGACGAGCAGTACTTC.

The V gene is TRBV9, the J gene TRBJ2-1; 12 positions agree with TRBD2. CDR3 length: 16 residues. After removal of 0 bases from V and 7 bases from J, the junction contained 5 bases not matched to a gene. Germline CDR1 SGDLS, CDR2 YYNGEE. The CDR3 sequence is CASSVGTSGRRNEQFF. As DNA, the CDR3 is TGTGCCAGCAGCGTAGGCACTAGCGGGAGGAGGAATGAGCAGTTCTTC. Variable domain in full (rest from reference TRBV9 and TRBJ2-1): DSGVTQTPKHLITATGQRVTLRCSPRSGDLSVYWYQQSLDQGLQFLIQYYNGEERAKGNILERFSAQQFPDLHSELNLSSLELGDSALYFCASSVGTSGRRNEQFFGPGTRLTVL.

V and J are TRBV28 and TRBJ2-2, with D perhaps TRBD2 (8 bases). V lost 10 bases to trimming and J lost 3 bases, with 18 bases between them. This CDR3 region has 15 residues. Germline V gives CDR1 MDHEN, CDR2 SYDVKM. The CDR3 DNA is TGTGCCACCCCCGTCGGGAGGGGGCACACCGGGGAGCTGTTTTTT. This gives the protein CATPVGRGHTGELFF.

This chain connects TRBV29-1 to TRBJ2-1, with no clear D. This CDR3 is 13 amino acids long. The germline V gene has CDR1 SQVTM and CDR2 ANQGSEA. V lost 3 bases, J lost 13 bases, and 19 bases lay in between. In nucleotides, the CDR3 is TGCAGCGTTGAGGGCAGGCTCCTGAAATTCCAGTTCTTC. Its protein is CSVEGRLLKFQFF.

A few counts support this clone. The V call is TRBV6-1, the J call TRBJ1-1; D possibly corresponds to TRBD1 (5 bases). Per germline, CDR1 MNHNS and CDR2 SASEGT. There are 14 residues in the CDR3. Deletions cut 6 bases from V and 1 base from J, with 12 bases between. The chain's CDR3 is CASSAYTGNTEAFF. The CDR3 nucleotides are TGTGCCAGCAGCGCTTATACAGGGAACACTGAAGCTTTCTTT.

The chain carries TRBV5-1 and TRBJ2-2; perhaps TRBD2 as D (6 bases). From germline, CDR1 is SGHRS and CDR2 YFSETQ. The V end was cut by 4 bases, the J end by 6 bases, with 16 bases between. CDR3 length: 15 amino acids. The CDR3 bases are TGCGCCAGCAGCCCCCCCCTCGGGAGTCCCGGGGAGCTGTTTTTT. The encoded protein is CASSPPLGSPGELFF. The whole variable domain, filled in from reference TRBV5-1 and TRBJ2-2, reads KAGVTQTPRYLIKTRGQQVTLSCSPISGHRSVSWYQQTPGQGLQFLFEYFSETQRNKGNFPGRFSGRQFSNSRSEMNVSTLELGDSALYLCASSPPLGSPGELFFGEGSRLTVL.

The gene calls are TRBV7-2 and TRBJ2-7, with unresolved D. The CDR3 contains 14 residues. Per the germline V gene, CDR1 is SGHTA and CDR2 is FQGNSA. The V gene lost 2 bases and the J gene lost 1 base, with 9 bases spanning the gap. CDR3 sequence (DNA): TGTGCCAGCAGCTTACTCGGAGATTCCTACGAGCAGTACTTC. Translating gives CASSLLGDSYEQYF. Variable domain in full (rest from reference TRBV7-2 and TRBJ2-7): GAGVSQSPSNKVTEKGKDVELRCDPISGHTALYWYRQSLGQGLEFLIYFQGNSAPDKSGLPSDRFSAERTGGSVSTLTIQRTQQEDSAVYLCASSLLGDSYEQYFGPGTRLTVT.

The V gene is TRBV5-5, the J gene TRBJ2-5, with D possibly TRBD1 on 6 matching bases. Per germline, CDR1 SGHKS and CDR2 YYEKEE (reference sequence). Trimming cost V 4 bases and J 5 bases, with 18 bases left between them. The CDR3 is 15 residues long. CDR3 bases: TGTGCCAGCAGCCCCGCCTCCACAGGGCGCGAGACCCAGTACTTC. Translation gives CASSPASTGRETQYF.

The J gene is TRBJ2-7, the V gene TRBV11-3; D ambiguous. The V gene lost 1 base and the J gene lost 5 bases, with 6 bases spanning the gap. The CDR3 length is 12 residues. CDR1 SGHNT and CDR2 YENEEA come from the germline V gene. The CDR3 protein is CASSLGRNEQYF. The DNA of the CDR3 is TGTGCCAGCAGCTTAGGTCGAAACGAGCAGTACTTC. The complete variable domain, with remaining parts taken from reference TRBV11-3 and TRBJ2-7, reads EAGVVQSPRYKIIEKKQPVAFWCNPISGHNTLYWYLQNLGQGPELLIRYENEEAVDDSQLPKDRFSAERLKGVDSTLKIQPAELGDSAVYLCASSLGRNEQYFGPGTRLTVT.

Details on this clone: This specimen includes other DNA sequences encoding the same CDR3. The rearrangement uses TRBV29-1 and TRBJ1-2; D unclear. CDR3 length: 10 residues. Germline CDR1 SQVTM, CDR2 ANQGSEA. The ends were cut back, 4 bases at V and 3 bases at J, with 3 bases in the middle. The CDR3 DNA reads as TGCAGCGTTGCAGACTATGGCTACACCTTC. Protein sequence: CSVADYGYTF.

The chain combines TRBV30 with TRBJ2-1, with 8 bases aligning to TRBD1. Germline CDR1 GTSNPN, CDR2 SVGIG (reference sequence). The CDR3 has 13 residues. J gave up 4 bases and V 5 bases, and 4 bases lay outside the gene matches. CDR3: CAWGQGRYNEQFF. The DNA for the CDR3 is TGTGCCTGGGGACAGGGAAGGTACAATGAGCAGTTCTTC.

As to this clone: This same CDR3 is encoded by further DNA sequences in the sample. This chain joins TRBV18 and TRBJ2-2; possibly TRBD1 or TRBD2 for D (5 bases each). With 2 bases removed from V and 0 bases from J, the gap between germline ends came to 10 bases. The length of the CDR3 is 16 residues. Germline assignment: CDR1 KGHSH and CDR2 LQKENI. The DNA for the CDR3 is TGTGCCAGCTCACCATATCGGGGCTCGAACACCGGGGAGCTGTTTTTT. It specifies CASSPYRGSNTGELFF. The variable domain in full, with the rest retrieved from reference TRBV18 and TRBJ2-2, is NAGVMQNPRHLVRRRGQEARLRCSPMKGHSHVYWYRQLPEEGLKFMVYLQKENIIDESGMPKERFSAEFPKEGPSILRIQQVVRGDSAAYFCASSPYRGSNTGELFFGEGSRLTVL.

This sequence joins TRBV7-9 and TRBJ2-7; 8 bases line up with TRBD1. The V gene's germline CDR1 is SEHNR and CDR2 FQNEAQ (reference sequence). The junction had 6 bases not matched to a gene; V was cut back by 1 base and J by 7 bases. CDR3 length: 14 residues. The CDR3 coding sequence is TGTGCCAGCAGCTTAGGCAGGGGGCAATCGGAGCAGTACTTC. The encoded protein is CASSLGRGQSEQYF.

This chain joins TRBV28 and TRBJ1-5; TRBD1 matches at 7 bases. J lost 0 bases, V lost 4 bases, and 9 bases had no gene match. This CDR3 has 17 residues. Looked up from germline, CDR1 is MDHEN and CDR2 is SYDVKM. The CDR3 DNA follows: TGTGCCAGCAGTTCCCCGGGACAGCTCAATAGCAATCAGCCCCAGCATTTT. Its protein product is CASSSPGQLNSNQPQHF.

This chain connects TRBV28 to TRBJ2-1, with D perhaps matching TRBD1 (6 bases). The germline CDR1 and CDR2 sequences are MDHEN and SYDVKM. The CDR3 loop spans 12 amino acids. V was clipped by 2 bases and J by 15 bases, with 14 bases between them. CDR3 in DNA: TGTGCCAGCAGTTTAAGGCAGGGGCATGGGTTCTTC. Amino acids: CASSLRQGHGFF.

The chain is built from TRBV27 and TRBJ2-7; TRBD2 matches 7 bases. With V trimmed by 1 base and J by 0 bases, 9 bases remained unmatched. Germline CDR1 and CDR2: MNHEY and SMNVEV (reference sequence). The CDR3 consists of 17 residues. CDR3 residues: CASSLFSGGVDSYEQYF. The CDR3 DNA reads as TGTGCCAGCAGTTTATTTTCGGGAGGCGTTGACTCCTACGAGCAGTACTTC.

V is TRBV11-2 and J is TRBJ2-2; TRBD2 aligns across 9 bases. Germline V CDR1 and CDR2: SGHAT, FQNNGV. Germline trimming cut 1 base from V and 5 bases from J; bases unmatched to any gene: 8. This CDR3 contains 17 residues. The CDR3 protein is CASSLVAGGHYTGELFF. DNA of the CDR3: TGTGCCAGCAGCTTAGTTGCGGGAGGGCATTATACCGGGGAGCTGTTTTTT.

This clone appeared a single time. The rearrangement joins TRBV30 to TRBJ2-1; unclear D gene. The CDR3 extends over 14 amino acids. Trimming cost V 0 bases and J 9 bases, with 15 bases left between them. Per germline, CDR1 GTSNPN and CDR2 SVGIG (reference sequence). Here the CDR3 reads CAWSVLELVGEQFF. Here the CDR3 DNA reads TGTGCCTGGAGTGTACTCGAACTCGTGGGTGAGCAGTTCTTC.

This chain connects TRBV5-1 to TRBJ1-3, with D perhaps TRBD1 (6 bases). The V gene's germline CDR1 is SGHRS and CDR2 YFSETQ. With 4 bases removed from V and 7 bases from J, the gap between germline ends came to 12 bases. This CDR3 is built from 13 residues. The CDR3 DNA follows: TGCGCCAGCAGCGTGGACAGCTTGAACACCATATATTTT. Amino acids: CASSVDSLNTIYF.